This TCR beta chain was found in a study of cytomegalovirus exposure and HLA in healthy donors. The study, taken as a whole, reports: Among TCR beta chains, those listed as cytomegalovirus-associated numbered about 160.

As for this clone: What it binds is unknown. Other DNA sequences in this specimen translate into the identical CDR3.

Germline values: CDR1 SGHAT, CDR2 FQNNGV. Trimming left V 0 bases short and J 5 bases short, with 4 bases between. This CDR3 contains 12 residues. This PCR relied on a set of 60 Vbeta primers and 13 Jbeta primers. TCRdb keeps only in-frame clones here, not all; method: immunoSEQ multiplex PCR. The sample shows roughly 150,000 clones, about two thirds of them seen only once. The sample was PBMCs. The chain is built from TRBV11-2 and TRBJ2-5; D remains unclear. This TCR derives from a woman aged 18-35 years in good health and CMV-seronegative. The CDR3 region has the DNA TGTGCCAGCAGCTTAGATCGGGAGACCCAGTACTTC. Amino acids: CASSLDRETQYF.